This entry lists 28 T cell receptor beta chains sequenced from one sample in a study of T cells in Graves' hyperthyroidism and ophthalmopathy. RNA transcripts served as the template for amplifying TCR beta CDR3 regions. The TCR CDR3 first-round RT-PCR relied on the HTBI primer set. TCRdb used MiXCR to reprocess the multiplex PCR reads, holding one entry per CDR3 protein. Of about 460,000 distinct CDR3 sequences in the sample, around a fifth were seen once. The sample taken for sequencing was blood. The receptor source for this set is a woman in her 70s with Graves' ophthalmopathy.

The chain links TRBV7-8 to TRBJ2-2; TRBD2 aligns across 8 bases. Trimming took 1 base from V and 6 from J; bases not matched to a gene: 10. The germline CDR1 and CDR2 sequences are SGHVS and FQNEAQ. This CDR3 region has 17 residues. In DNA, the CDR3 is TGTGCCAGCAGCTTAGTAGTTGTGACTAGCGTATCCGGGGAGCTGTTTTTT. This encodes CASSLVVVTSVSGELFF.

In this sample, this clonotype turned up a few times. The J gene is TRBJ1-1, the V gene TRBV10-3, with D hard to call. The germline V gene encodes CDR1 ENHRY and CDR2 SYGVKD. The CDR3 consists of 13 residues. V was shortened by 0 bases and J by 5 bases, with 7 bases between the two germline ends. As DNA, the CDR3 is TGTGCCATCAGTGAGTCATCCGGAACTGAAGCTTTCTTT. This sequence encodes CAISESSGTEAFF.

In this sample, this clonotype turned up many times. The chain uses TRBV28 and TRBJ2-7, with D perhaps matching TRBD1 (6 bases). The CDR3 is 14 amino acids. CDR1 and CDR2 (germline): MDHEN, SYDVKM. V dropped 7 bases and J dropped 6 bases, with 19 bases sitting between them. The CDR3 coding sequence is TGTGCCAGCATCGATACAGGGCAGTCTTCCGAGCAGTACTTC. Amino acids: CASIDTGQSSEQYF.

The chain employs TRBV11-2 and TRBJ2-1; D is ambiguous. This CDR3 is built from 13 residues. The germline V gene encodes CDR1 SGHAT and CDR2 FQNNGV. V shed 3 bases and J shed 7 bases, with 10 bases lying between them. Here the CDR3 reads CASSLNSNNEQFF. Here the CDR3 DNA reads TGTGCCAGCAGCTTGAACAGCAATAATGAGCAGTTCTTC.

This chain's CDR3 is CASSLDRGFPPYGYTF. The DNA for the CDR3 is TGTGCCAGCAGTTTAGACAGGGGGTTCCCCCCCTATGGCTACACCTTC. The V and J genes are TRBV27 and TRBJ1-2, with 9 bases aligning to TRBD1. The CDR3 runs 16 residues. Trimming at V came to 2 bases and at J to 4 bases, leaving 8 bases not matched to a gene. Germline V lookup: CDR1 MNHEY, CDR2 SMNVEV (reference sequence).

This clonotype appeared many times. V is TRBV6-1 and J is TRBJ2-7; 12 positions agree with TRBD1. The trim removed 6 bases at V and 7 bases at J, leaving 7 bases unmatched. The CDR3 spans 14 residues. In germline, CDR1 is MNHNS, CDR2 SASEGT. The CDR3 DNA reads TGTGCCAGCAGGCCGGGACAGGGGGCGTGGGAGCAGTACTTC. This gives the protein CASRPGQGAWEQYF.

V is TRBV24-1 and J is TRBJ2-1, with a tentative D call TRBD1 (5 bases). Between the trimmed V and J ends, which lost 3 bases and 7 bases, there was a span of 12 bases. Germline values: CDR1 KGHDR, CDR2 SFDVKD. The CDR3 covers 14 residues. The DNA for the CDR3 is TGTGCCACCAGTGATGTGAAACAGGAAAATGAGCAGTTCTTC. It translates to CATSDVKQENEQFF.

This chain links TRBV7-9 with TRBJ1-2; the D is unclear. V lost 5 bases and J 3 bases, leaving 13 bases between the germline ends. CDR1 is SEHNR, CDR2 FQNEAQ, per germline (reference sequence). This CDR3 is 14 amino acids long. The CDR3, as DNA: TGTGCCAGCAGCGAAACATCAGCGGACTATGGCTACACCTTC. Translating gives CASSETSADYGYTF. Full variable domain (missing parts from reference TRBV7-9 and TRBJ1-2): DTGVSQNPRHKITKRGQNVTFRCDPISEHNRLYWYRQTLGQGPEFLTYFQNEAQLEKSRLLSDRFSAERPKGSFSTLEIQRTEQGDSAMYLCASSETSADYGYTFGSGTRLTVV.

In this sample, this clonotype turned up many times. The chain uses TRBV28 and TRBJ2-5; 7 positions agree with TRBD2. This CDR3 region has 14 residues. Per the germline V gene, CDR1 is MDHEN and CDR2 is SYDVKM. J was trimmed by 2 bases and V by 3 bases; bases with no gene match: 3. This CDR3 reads CASSFRGVQETQYF. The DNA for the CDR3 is TGTGCCAGCAGTTTCCGGGGGGTTCAAGAGACCCAGTACTTC.

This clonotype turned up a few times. CDR3 sequence: CASGLGQGGTEAFF. The CDR3, as DNA: TGTGCTAGTGGTTTGGGACAGGGTGGGACTGAAGCTTTCTTT. V gene TRBV12-5 combines with J gene TRBJ1-1; 7 bases map to TRBD1. The V segment lost 1 base and the J segment 5 bases; nucleotides outside the gene matches: 4. The CDR3 sequence is 14 residues long. The germline V gene has CDR1 LGHNT and CDR2 FRNRAP.

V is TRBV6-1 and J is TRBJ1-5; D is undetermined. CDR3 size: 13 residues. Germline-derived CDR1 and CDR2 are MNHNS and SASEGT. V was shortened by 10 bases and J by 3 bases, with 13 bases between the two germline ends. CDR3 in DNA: TGTGCCATCCTGGGCCAGTCCAATCAGCCCCAGCATTTT. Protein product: CAILGQSNQPQHF.

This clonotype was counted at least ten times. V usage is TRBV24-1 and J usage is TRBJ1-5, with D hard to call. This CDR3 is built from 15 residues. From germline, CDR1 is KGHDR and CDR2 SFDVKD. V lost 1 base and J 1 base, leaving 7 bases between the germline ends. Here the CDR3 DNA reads TGTGCCACCAGTGATTTCCCAGGAAGCAATCAGCCCCAGCATTTT. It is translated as CATSDFPGSNQPQHF.

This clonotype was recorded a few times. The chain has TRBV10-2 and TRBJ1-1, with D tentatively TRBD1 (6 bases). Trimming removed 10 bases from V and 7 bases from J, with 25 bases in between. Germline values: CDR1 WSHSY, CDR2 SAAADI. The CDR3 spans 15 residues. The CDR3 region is CATGGSAQGRSEAFF. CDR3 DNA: TGCGCCACCGGGGGGTCGGCACAGGGCCGAAGTGAAGCTTTCTTT.

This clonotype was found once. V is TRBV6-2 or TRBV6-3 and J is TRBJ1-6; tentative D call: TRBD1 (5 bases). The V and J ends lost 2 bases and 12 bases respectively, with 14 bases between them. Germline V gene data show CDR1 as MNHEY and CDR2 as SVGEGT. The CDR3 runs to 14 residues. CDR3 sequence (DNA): TGTGCCAGCAGTTACCGGGGACGAGAGGGACCCCTCCACTTT. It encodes CASSYRGREGPLHF.

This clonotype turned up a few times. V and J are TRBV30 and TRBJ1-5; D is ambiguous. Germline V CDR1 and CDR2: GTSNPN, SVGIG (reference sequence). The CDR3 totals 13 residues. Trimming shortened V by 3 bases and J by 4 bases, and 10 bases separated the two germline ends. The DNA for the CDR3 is TGTGCCTGGAGGGCCGGGGAAAATCAGCCCCAGCATTTT. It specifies CAWRAGENQPQHF.

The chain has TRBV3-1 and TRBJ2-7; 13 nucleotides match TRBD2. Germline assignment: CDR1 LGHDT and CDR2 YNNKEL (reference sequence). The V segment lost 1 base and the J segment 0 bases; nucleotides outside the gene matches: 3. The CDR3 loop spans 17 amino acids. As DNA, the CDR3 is TGTGCCAGCAGCCAAGGGACTAGCGGGAGCCGCTCCTACGAGCAGTACTTC. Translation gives CASSQGTSGSRSYEQYF.

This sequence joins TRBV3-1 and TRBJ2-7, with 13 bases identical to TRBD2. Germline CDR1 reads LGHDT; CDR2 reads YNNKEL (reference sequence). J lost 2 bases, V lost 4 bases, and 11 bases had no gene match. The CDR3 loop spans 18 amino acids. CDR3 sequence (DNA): TGTGCCAGCAGCCCCCCCGGGACTAGCGGGACCAGGGCCTACGAGCAGTACTTC. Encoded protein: CASSPPGTSGTRAYEQYF.

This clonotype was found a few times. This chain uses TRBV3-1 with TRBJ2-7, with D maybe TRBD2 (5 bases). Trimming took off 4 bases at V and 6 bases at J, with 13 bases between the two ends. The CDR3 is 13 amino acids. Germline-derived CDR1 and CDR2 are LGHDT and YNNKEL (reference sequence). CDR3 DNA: TGTGCCAGCAGCCGAGCGGACCAATTCGAGCAGTACTTC. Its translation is CASSRADQFEQYF.

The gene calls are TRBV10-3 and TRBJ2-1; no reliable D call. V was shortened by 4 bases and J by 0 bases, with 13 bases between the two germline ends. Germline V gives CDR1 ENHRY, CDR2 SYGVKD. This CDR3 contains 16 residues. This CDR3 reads CAISAGSLLSYNEQFF. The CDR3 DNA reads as TGTGCCATCAGTGCGGGTAGCCTCCTCTCCTACAATGAGCAGTTCTTC.

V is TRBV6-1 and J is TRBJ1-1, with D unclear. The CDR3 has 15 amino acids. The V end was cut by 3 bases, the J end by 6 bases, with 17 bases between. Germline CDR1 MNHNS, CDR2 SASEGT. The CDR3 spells CASSDRPVLGSEAFF. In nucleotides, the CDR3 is TGTGCCAGCAGTGACCGGCCAGTTTTAGGGTCTGAAGCTTTCTTT.

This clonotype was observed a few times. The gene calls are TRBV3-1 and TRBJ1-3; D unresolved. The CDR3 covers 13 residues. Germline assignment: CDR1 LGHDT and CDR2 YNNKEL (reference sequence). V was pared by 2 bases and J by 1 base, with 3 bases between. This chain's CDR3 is CASSQRSGNTIYF. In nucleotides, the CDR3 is TGTGCCAGCAGCCAACGGTCTGGAAACACCATATATTTT. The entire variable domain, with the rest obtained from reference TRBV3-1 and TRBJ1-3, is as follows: DTAVSQTPKYLVTQMGNDKSIKCEQNLGHDTMYWYKQDSKKFLKIMFSYNNKELIINETVPNRFSPKSPDKAHLNLHINSLELGDSAVYFCASSQRSGNTIYFGEGSWLTVV.

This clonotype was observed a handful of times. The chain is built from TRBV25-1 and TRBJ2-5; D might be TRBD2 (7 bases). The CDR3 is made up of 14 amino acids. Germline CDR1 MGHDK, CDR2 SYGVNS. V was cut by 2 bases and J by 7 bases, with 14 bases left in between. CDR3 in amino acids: CASSEGGGAGTQYF. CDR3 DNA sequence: TGTGCCAGCAGTGAAGGAGGGGGGGCAGGGACCCAGTACTTC.

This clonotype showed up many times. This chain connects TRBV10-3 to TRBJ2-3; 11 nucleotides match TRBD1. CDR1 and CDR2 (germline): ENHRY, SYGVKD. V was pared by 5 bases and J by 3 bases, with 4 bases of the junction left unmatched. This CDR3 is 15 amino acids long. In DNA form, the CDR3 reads TGTGCCATCAGTTCCGGGACAGGGGGGACAGATACGCAGTATTTT. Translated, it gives CAISSGTGGTDTQYF.

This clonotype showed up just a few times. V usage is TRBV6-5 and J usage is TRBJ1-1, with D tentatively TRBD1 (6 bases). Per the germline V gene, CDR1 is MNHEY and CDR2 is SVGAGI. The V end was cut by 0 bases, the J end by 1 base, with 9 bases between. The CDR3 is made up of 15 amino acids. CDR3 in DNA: TGTGCCAGCAGTTACTCTCAGGGGCCGAACACTGAAGCTTTCTTT. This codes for CASSYSQGPNTEAFF.

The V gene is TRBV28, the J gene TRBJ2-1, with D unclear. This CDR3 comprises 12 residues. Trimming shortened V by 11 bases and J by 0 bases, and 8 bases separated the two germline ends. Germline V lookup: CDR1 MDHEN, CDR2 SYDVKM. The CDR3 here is CAGLSSYNEQFF. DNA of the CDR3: TGTGCCGGCCTGAGCTCCTACAATGAGCAGTTCTTC.

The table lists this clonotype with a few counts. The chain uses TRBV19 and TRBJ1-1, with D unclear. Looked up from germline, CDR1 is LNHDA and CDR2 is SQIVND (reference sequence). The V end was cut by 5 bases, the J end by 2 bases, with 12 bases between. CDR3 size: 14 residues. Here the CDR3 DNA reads TGTGCCAGTAGTTTCAAGGCGGAAAACACTGAAGCTTTCTTT. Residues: CASSFKAENTEAFF. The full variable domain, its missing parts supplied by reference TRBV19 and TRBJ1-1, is DGGITQSPKYLFRKEGQNVTLSCEQNLNHDAMYWYRQDPGQGLRLIYYSQIVNDFQKGDIAEGYSVSREKKESFPLTVTSAQKNPTAFYLCASSFKAENTEAFFGQGTRLTVV.

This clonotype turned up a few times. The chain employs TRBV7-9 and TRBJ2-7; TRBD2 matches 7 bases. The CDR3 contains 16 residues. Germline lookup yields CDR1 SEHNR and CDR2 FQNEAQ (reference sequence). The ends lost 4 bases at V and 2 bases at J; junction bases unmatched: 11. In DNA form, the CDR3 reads TGTGCCAGCAGCTGGGGGAGGGCTAGCGACCCCTACGAGCAGTACTTC. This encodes CASSWGRASDPYEQYF.

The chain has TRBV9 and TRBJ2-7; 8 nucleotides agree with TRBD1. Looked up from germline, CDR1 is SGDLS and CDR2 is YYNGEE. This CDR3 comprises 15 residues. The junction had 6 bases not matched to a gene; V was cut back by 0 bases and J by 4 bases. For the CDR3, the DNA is TGTGCCAGCAGCGTAGGGGCCCAGGGGGCGTACGAGCAGTACTTC. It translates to CASSVGAQGAYEQYF.